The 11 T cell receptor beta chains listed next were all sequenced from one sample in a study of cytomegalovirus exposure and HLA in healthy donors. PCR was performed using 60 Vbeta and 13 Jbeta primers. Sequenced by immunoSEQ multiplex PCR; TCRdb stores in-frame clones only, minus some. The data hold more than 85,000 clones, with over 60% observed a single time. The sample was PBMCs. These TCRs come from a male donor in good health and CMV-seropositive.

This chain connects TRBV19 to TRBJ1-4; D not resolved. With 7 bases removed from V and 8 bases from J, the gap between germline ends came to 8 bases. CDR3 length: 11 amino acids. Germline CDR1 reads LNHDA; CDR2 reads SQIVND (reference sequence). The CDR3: CASIAREKLFF. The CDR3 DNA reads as TGTGCCAGTATAGCCCGAGAAAAACTGTTTTTT.

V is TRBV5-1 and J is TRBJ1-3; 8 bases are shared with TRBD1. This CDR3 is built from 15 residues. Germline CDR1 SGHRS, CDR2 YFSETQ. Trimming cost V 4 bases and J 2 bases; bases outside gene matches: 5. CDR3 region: CASSRGQAPGNTIYF. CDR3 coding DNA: TGCGCCAGCAGCAGGGGACAGGCGCCTGGAAACACCATATATTTT.

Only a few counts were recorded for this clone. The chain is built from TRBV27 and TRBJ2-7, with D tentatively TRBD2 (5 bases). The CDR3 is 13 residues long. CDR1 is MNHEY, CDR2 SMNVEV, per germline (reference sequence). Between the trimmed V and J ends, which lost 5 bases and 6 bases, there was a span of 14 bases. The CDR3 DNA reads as TGTGCCAGCAGTCCTACGTCGGAGGCCGAGCAGTACTTC. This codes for CASSPTSEAEQYF.

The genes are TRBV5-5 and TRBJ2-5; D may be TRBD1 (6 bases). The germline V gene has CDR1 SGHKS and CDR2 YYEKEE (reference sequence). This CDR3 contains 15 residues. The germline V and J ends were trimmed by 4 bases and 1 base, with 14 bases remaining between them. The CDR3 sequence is CASSPGPGVQETQYF. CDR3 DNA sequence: TGTGCCAGCAGCCCGGGACCAGGGGTCCAAGAGACCCAGTACTTC.

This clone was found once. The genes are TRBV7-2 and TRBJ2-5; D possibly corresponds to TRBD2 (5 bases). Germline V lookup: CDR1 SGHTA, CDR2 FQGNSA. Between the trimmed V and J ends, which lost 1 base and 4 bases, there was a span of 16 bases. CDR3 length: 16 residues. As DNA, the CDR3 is TGTGCCAGCAGCTTAGATTGGCCCCAAGGAGGAGAGACCCAGTACTTC. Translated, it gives CASSLDWPQGGETQYF.

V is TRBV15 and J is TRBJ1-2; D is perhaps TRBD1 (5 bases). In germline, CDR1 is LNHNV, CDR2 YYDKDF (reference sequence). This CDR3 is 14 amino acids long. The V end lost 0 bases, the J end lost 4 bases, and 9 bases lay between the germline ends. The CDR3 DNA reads TGTGCCACCAGCAGAGAGACAGAATTCTATGGCTACACCTTC. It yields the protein CATSRETEFYGYTF.

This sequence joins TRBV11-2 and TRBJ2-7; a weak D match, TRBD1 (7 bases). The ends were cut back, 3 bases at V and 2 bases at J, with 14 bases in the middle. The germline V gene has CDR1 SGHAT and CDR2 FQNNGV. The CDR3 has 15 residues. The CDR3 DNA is TGTGCCAGCAGCTTCCCAGGGGGGCTGACCTACGAGCAGTACTTC. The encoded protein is CASSFPGGLTYEQYF.

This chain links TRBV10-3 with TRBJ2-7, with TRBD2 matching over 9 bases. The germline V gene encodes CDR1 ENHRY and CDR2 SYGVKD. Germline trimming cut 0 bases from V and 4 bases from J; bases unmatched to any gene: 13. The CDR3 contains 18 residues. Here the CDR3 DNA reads TGTGCCATCAGTGAGTCGCTTGCGGGAGGGTCTAGGGCATACGAGCAGTACTTC. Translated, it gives CAISESLAGGSRAYEQYF.

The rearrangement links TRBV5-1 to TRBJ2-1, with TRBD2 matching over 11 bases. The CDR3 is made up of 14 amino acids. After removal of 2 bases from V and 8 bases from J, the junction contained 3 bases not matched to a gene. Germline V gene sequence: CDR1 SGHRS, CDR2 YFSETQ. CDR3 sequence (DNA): TGCGCCAGCAGCTTCGGACTAGCGGGTGATGAGCAGTTCTTC. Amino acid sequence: CASSFGLAGDEQFF.

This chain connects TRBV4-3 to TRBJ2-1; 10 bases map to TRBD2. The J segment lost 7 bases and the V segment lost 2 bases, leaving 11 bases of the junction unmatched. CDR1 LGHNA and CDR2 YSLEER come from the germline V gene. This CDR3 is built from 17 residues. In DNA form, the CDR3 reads TGCGCCAGCAGCCAACTAGGACTAGCGGAGGGGGGGAATGAGCAGTTCTTC. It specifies CASSQLGLAEGGNEQFF.

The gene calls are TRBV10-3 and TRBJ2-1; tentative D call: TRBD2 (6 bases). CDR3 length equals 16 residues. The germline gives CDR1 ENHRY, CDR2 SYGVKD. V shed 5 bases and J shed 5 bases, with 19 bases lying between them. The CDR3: CAISHTGTSRNNEQFF. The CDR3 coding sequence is TGTGCCATCAGTCATACCGGGACTTCAAGGAACAATGAGCAGTTCTTC.